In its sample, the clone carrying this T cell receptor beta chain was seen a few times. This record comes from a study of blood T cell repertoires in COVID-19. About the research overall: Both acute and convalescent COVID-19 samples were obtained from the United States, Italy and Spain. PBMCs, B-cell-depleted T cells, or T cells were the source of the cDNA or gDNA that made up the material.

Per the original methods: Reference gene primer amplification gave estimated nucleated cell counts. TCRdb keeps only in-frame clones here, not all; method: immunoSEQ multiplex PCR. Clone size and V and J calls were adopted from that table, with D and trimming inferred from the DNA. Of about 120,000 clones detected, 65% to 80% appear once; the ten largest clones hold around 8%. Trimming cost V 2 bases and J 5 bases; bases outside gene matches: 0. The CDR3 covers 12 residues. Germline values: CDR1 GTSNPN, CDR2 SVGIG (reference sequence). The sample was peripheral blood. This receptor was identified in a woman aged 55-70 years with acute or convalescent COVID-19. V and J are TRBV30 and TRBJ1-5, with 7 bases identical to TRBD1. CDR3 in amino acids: CAWSQGDQPQHF. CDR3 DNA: TGTGCCTGGAGTCAGGGGGATCAGCCCCAGCATTTT.